This T cell receptor (beta chain) was observed in a study of tumor-infiltrating lymphocytes in primary liver carcinoma. Overall study context: Tumors measured about 4 to 11 cm and were stage T1-T3 N0M0.

Study findings and constraints: Merely some 8-25% of top clones spanned all five tumor regions.

Researchers generated TCR beta cDNA from around 510 ng of total RNA, relying on a constant-region primer. Three-round nested multiplex PCR performed with slightly modified ARM-PCR produced the TCR beta libraries. The opening two PCR rounds, ten to eleven cycles each, paired TRBV1-TRBV30 forward primers with a C-beta reverse primer. TCRdb redid the calling of the multiplex PCR reads with MiXCR, one entry per CDR3 protein. The sample holds approximately 73,000 distinct CDR3 sequences, over 60% seen once. Turning to this clonotype: Its antigen is unidentified. A much larger clone sits a single nucleotide away, making a read error possible. The missing conserved phenylalanine or tryptophan at the end of this CDR3 makes a read error likely.

Co-extracting RNA and DNA was done with about 17-31 mg of unsorted bulk tissue as input. Germline assignment: CDR1 MDHEN and CDR2 SYDVKM. Germline trimming cut 8 bases from V and 7 bases from J; bases unmatched to any gene: 13. The CDR3 covers 14 residues. This sequence originates from a man aged 40-50 years with primary liver carcinoma and hepatitis B virus infection. The chain uses TRBV28 and TRBJ2-7, with 8 bases fitting TRBD1. The sequenced material came from liver tumor tissue from sampling region 4. The subset is: tumor region T4, right-lateral pole. The CDR3 reads CASHATQGAKEQYL. The DNA of the CDR3 is TGTGCCAGCCACGCGACGCAGGGGGCGAAGGAGCAGTACCTC.